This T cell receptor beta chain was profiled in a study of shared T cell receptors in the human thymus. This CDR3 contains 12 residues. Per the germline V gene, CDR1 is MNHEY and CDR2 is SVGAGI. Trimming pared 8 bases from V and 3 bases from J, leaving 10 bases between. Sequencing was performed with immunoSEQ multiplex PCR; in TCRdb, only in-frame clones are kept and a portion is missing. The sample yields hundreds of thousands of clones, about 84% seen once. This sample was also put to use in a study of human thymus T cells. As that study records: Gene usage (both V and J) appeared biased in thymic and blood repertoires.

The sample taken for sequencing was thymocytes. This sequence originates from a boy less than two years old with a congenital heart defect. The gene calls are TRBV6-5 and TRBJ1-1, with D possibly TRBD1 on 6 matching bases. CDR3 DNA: TGTGCCAGCGCCTCAGGGGACACTGAAGCTTTCTTT. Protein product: CASASGDTEAFF.